What follows are 24 T cell receptor beta chains derived from one specimen sequenced in a study of T cell changes during pregnancy in multiple sclerosis. Produced via immunoSEQ multiplex PCR; TCRdb's table is partial and in-frame only. In the table there are 90,000 to 95,000 clones, around 90% of which are singletons. The material was peripheral blood, obtained before pregnancy. Every receptor here comes from a female donor with multiple sclerosis, enrolled in a pregnancy study.

The chain has TRBV6-5 and TRBJ2-7, with TRBD1 matching over 10 bases. The CDR3 has 13 residues. Germline CDR1 reads MNHEY; CDR2 reads SVGAGI. V lost 2 bases and J lost 6; bases outside the gene matches: 1. CDR3: CASSYRTGGEQYF. For the CDR3, the DNA is TGTGCCAGCAGTTACAGGACAGGGGGCGAGCAGTACTTC.

The chain links TRBV7-6 to TRBJ2-3; D perhaps matches TRBD1 (6 bases). CDR1 is SGHVS, CDR2 FNYEAQ, per germline. Trimming removed 0 bases at V and 1 base at J, with 8 bases between. CDR3 length: 15 residues. As DNA, the CDR3 is TGTGCCAGCAGCTTAGCGGGGGCAGGCACAGATACGCAGTATTTT. This codes for CASSLAGAGTDTQYF.

The chain combines TRBV27 with TRBJ1-3; 7 nucleotides align to TRBD1. This CDR3 region has 18 residues. Trimming at V came to 4 bases and at J to 0 bases, leaving 12 bases not matched to a gene. Germline values: CDR1 MNHEY, CDR2 SMNVEV (reference sequence). The CDR3, as DNA: TGTGCCAGCAGTTCCCTCCCCGGCCACAGGGGCTCTGGAAACACCATATATTTT. As protein: CASSSLPGHRGSGNTIYF.

The CDR3 nucleotides are TGCGCCAGCAGCTTGGGGGACAGGCAGAACACTGAAGCTTTCTTT. This encodes CASSLGDRQNTEAFF. The V and J genes are TRBV5-1 and TRBJ1-1; TRBD1 aligns across 8 bases. This CDR3 region has 15 residues. CDR1 SGHRS and CDR2 YFSETQ come from the germline V gene. The ends lost 0 bases at V and 1 base at J; junction bases unmatched: 2.

A single count supports this clone. The chain has TRBV25-1 and TRBJ2-7, with D unclear. Trimming left V 3 bases short and J 0 bases short, with 15 bases between. CDR1 MGHDK and CDR2 SYGVNS come from the germline V gene. This CDR3 spans 16 amino acids. The CDR3 loop reads CASSDPQTGNSYEQYF. The DNA of the CDR3 is TGTGCCAGCAGTGACCCCCAGACGGGTAACTCCTACGAGCAGTACTTC.

In nucleotides, the CDR3 is TGTGCCATCAGTGGTATGAACTTCAGGCTAGCGGGGGTGTTGGATACGCAGTATTTT. Its protein product is CAISGMNFRLAGVLDTQYF. The chain employs TRBV10-3 and TRBJ2-3; 10 bases agree with TRBD2. This CDR3 region has 19 residues. Trimming cost V 4 bases and J 6 bases; bases outside gene matches: 19. Germline CDR1 is ENHRY and CDR2 is SYGVKD.

This rearrangement joins TRBV7-6 to TRBJ2-1; a possible D gene is TRBD2 (5 bases). The CDR3 totals 15 residues. The germline V gene encodes CDR1 SGHVS and CDR2 FNYEAQ. V gave up 4 bases and J gave up 3 bases, with 13 bases separating them. The CDR3 DNA sequence: TGTGCCAGCAGCTCGCCCACTAGGAACTACAATGAGCAGTTCTTC. Translating gives CASSSPTRNYNEQFF.

V usage is TRBV7-9 and J usage is TRBJ2-1, with D perhaps matching TRBD1 (6 bases). V was pared by 1 base and J by 3 bases, with 10 bases between. Germline V gene sequence: CDR1 SEHNR, CDR2 FQNEAQ (reference sequence). The CDR3 spans 15 residues. This CDR3 is CASSLGRQDYNEQFF. The CDR3 bases are TGTGCCAGCAGCTTAGGGAGACAGGACTACAATGAGCAGTTCTTC. Drawing the rest from reference TRBV7-9 and TRBJ2-1, the complete variable domain is DTGVSQNPRHKITKRGQNVTFRCDPISEHNRLYWYRQTLGQGPEFLTYFQNEAQLEKSRLLSDRFSAERPKGSFSTLEIQRTEQGDSAMYLCASSLGRQDYNEQFFGPGTRLTVL.

A single count supports this clone. The chain employs TRBV7-2 and TRBJ1-3; TRBD1 aligns across 7 bases. V gave up 10 bases and J gave up 0 bases; unmatched junction bases: 6. Germline CDR1 is SGHTA and CDR2 is FQGNSA. This CDR3 is 14 amino acids long. CDR3 residues: CATGQENSGNTIYF. The CDR3 DNA reads as TGTGCCACCGGACAGGAGAACTCTGGAAACACCATATATTTT. Together with reference TRBV7-2 and TRBJ1-3, the CDR3 gives the full variable domain: GAGVSQSPSNKVTEKGKDVELRCDPISGHTALYWYRQSLGQGLEFLIYFQGNSAPDKSGLPSDRFSAERTGGSVSTLTIQRTQQEDSAVYLCATGQENSGNTIYFGEGSWLTVV.

The chain links TRBV28 to TRBJ1-3, with D perhaps matching TRBD1 (5 bases). The V end lost 4 bases, the J end lost 3 bases, and 16 bases lay between the germline ends. Per germline, CDR1 MDHEN and CDR2 SYDVKM. This CDR3 comprises 16 residues. DNA for the CDR3: TGTGCCAGCAGTTACCCTAAGGGGTCGGGTGGAAACACCATATATTTT. It specifies CASSYPKGSGGNTIYF.

In nucleotides, the CDR3 is TGTGCCAGTAGTATAGTCCGACAGGGGAATGAAAAACTGTTTTTT. Translation gives CASSIVRQGNEKLFF. The rearrangement links TRBV19 to TRBJ1-4; TRBD1 agrees at 8 bases. J gave up 5 bases and V 1 base, and 3 bases lay outside the gene matches. The CDR3 consists of 15 residues. From germline, CDR1 is LNHDA and CDR2 SQIVND (reference sequence).

V and J are TRBV2 and TRBJ2-5, with 7 bases matching TRBD1. Germline V gives CDR1 SNHLY, CDR2 FYNNEI. Germline trimming cut 8 bases from V and 4 bases from J; bases unmatched to any gene: 10. The CDR3 runs 14 residues. The CDR3 DNA is TGTGCCAGCGGATTAAGACAGGGACGAGAGACCCAGTACTTC. Encoded protein: CASGLRQGRETQYF.

The gene calls are TRBV18 and TRBJ2-2; D uncertain. CDR1 is KGHSH and CDR2 is LQKENI in the germline V gene. The length of the CDR3 is 15 residues. Trimming shortened V by 6 bases and J by 5 bases, and 16 bases separated the two germline ends. The CDR3 region is CASSPAARLTGELFF. The CDR3 DNA is TGTGCCAGCTCCCCCGCGGCCAGATTGACCGGGGAGCTGTTTTTT.

This sequence joins TRBV11-2 and TRBJ2-7; D possibly corresponds to TRBD1 (6 bases). The V end was cut by 1 base, the J end by 6 bases, with 7 bases between. The CDR3 totals 12 residues. Germline CDR1 SGHAT, CDR2 FQNNGV. The chain's CDR3 is CASSLGTAEQYF. In nucleotides, the CDR3 is TGTGCCAGCAGCTTAGGGACAGCCGAGCAGTACTTC.

The V call is TRBV12-5, the J call TRBJ2-2; possibly TRBD2 for D (5 bases). Trimming took off 3 bases at V and 6 bases at J, with 8 bases between the two ends. Germline values: CDR1 LGHNT, CDR2 FRNRAP. This CDR3 is built from 13 residues. CDR3 sequence reads: CASGLREAGELFF. In DNA form, the CDR3 reads TGTGCTAGTGGTTTACGGGAAGCCGGGGAGCTGTTTTTT.

The chain has TRBV10-3 and TRBJ2-1, with D perhaps matching TRBD1 (6 bases). This CDR3 is built from 17 residues. The V gene lost 4 bases and the J gene lost 1 base, with 17 bases spanning the gap. From germline, CDR1 is ENHRY and CDR2 SYGVKD. CDR3 nucleotide sequence: TGTGCCATCAGTGTAGGCCAGGGGCCTCCTTCCTACAATGAGCAGTTCTTC. Its translation is CAISVGQGPPSYNEQFF.

A single count supports this clone. The rearrangement uses TRBV27 and TRBJ2-7; D remains unclear. V lost 6 bases to trimming and J lost 6 bases, with 21 bases between them. Germline V gene data show CDR1 as MNHEY and CDR2 as SMNVEV (reference sequence). CDR3 length: 15 residues. CDR3 sequence (DNA): TGTGCCAGCAGACGGGTAGCCGCACTAAACGCCGAGCAGTACTTC. Its translation: CASRRVAALNAEQYF.

This chain joins TRBV19 and TRBJ2-2; 9 nucleotides line up with TRBD2. CDR1 is LNHDA, CDR2 SQIVND, per germline (reference sequence). The V gene end was trimmed by 6 bases and the J gene end by 4 bases; junction bases not matched to a gene: 18. This CDR3 has 19 residues. The CDR3, as DNA: TGTGCCAGTAGGCTCGGAAACTTTAGGCGGGGGGGATCCACCGGGGAGCTGTTTTTT. Protein sequence: CASRLGNFRRGGSTGELFF.

This clone was seen a single time. The J gene is TRBJ2-5, the V gene TRBV29-1, with TRBD2 matching over 13 bases. The CDR3 runs 15 residues. The germline CDR1 and CDR2 sequences are SQVTM and ANQGSEA. The ends lost 1 base at V and 4 bases at J; junction bases unmatched: 3. CDR3 DNA: TGCAGCGTTGAAGGGACTAGCGGGAGACTAGAGACCCAGTACTTC. Protein: CSVEGTSGRLETQYF.

The table lists this clone with a count of one. This chain uses TRBV27 with TRBJ2-3, with 10 bases lining up with TRBD2. The CDR3 sequence is 16 residues long. J was trimmed by 2 bases and V by 6 bases; bases with no gene match: 8. Per germline, CDR1 MNHEY and CDR2 SMNVEV (reference sequence). CDR3 DNA: TGTGCCAGCAGCAGACTAGCGGGCCTCTCCACAGATACGCAGTATTTT. Translation gives CASSRLAGLSTDTQYF.

This chain connects TRBV2 to TRBJ2-5; 7 nucleotides line up with TRBD2. The trim removed 6 bases at V and 10 bases at J, leaving 5 bases unmatched. This CDR3 has 11 residues. From germline, CDR1 is SNHLY and CDR2 FYNNEI. For the CDR3, the DNA is TGTGCCAGCAGCGACGCGGGGGACCAGTACTTC. Translating it yields CASSDAGDQYF.

The rearrangement joins TRBV7-8 to TRBJ1-1; 12 bases line up with TRBD1. With V trimmed by 5 bases and J by 7 bases, 11 bases remained unmatched. Looked up from germline, CDR1 is SGHVS and CDR2 is FQNEAQ. This CDR3 contains 16 residues. CDR3 in amino acids: CASSRGTGGELSEAFF. In nucleotides, the CDR3 is TGTGCCAGCAGCCGCGGGACAGGGGGCGAGTTGAGTGAAGCTTTCTTT.

The genes are TRBV7-9 and TRBJ2-1; a weak D match, TRBD2 (6 bases). V lost 4 bases, J lost 0 bases, and 13 bases lay in between. The CDR3 has 16 residues. Germline V gene data show CDR1 as SEHNR and CDR2 as FQNEAQ (reference sequence). The CDR3 loop reads CASSSTSHSSYNEQFF. In nucleotides, the CDR3 is TGTGCCAGCAGCTCGACTAGTCACTCCTCCTACAATGAGCAGTTCTTC.

J is TRBJ2-5 and V is TRBV5-5, with 8 bases aligning to TRBD2. This CDR3 has 14 amino acids. Trimming removed 4 bases from V and 4 bases from J; junction bases left unmatched: 6. Germline lookup yields CDR1 SGHKS and CDR2 YYEKEE (reference sequence). The CDR3 coding sequence is TGTGCCAGCAGCCTGCCGGGGGGGAGAGAGACCCAGTACTTC. This encodes CASSLPGGRETQYF.